This TCR beta chain was captured by sequencing in a study of T cells in Graves' hyperthyroidism and ophthalmopathy. On the study more broadly: Specimen type is peripheral blood, collected at initial diagnosis prior to any treatment.

A patient was excluded if there was uncontrolled infection, other autoimmune disease, pregnancy or lactation. An approximately 10 ml volume of fresh peripheral blood provided the PBMCs. General study findings and limits: The majority of expanded thyroid clonotypes above 0.001 also appeared in blood.

RNA transcripts served as the template for amplifying TCR beta CDR3 regions. The HTBI primer set served for first-round RT-PCR of the TCR CDR3. In TCRdb, the multiplex PCR reads were re-called with MiXCR into one record per CDR3 protein. This repertoire shows nearly 600,000 distinct CDR3 sequences, around 14% found once; its top ten account for around 7%. This clonotype showed up many times. As yet, its antigen is unknown. J lost 5 bases, V lost 6 bases, and 11 bases had no gene match. This CDR3 has 16 amino acids. Sequencing was carried out using blood. The source is a woman under 30 with Graves' ophthalmopathy. The chain couples TRBV12-3 or TRBV12-4 to TRBJ2-1; the match to TRBD1 covers 9 bases. CDR3 sequence reads: CASSLPPGQGDNEQFF. The CDR3 region has the DNA TGTGCCAGCAGCCTCCCTCCGGGACAGGGAGACAATGAGCAGTTCTTC.